This paragraph reports one T cell receptor (beta chain). Only one count was recorded for this clone. What this receptor recognizes is not known. The record has no base qualities; no much larger clone is one base away. This sample was included in a study of blood T cell repertoires in COVID-19 (dated by TCRdb to 2018 to 2021). Background on the whole study: Collaborator samples came from the United States, Italy and Spain and covered acute and convalescent phases of COVID-19. A freely available public database, intended as a resource for researchers studying the immune response to SARS-CoV-2, is where the repertoires were released. Samples were obtained from the ongoing ImmuneRACE study (first 160 participants) and from approximately 1,200 subjects provided by 6 global collaborators. Where HLA class I and class II types were available, the types were taken from metadata supplied by the sample provider, not from assay-based typing. The material from the prospective study consisted of cDNA or gDNA derived from T cells, B-cell-depleted T cells, or PBMCs. The dataset comprised deeply sampled blood TCRbeta repertoires from subjects exposed to, actively infected with, or recovered from COVID-19. The sample metadata nearly always contained a de-identified subject ID, COVID-19 status, age in years and sex. General findings and caveats noted by the study authors: The amount of clinical and demographic metadata varied by source and participant and was provided uncurated.

The immunoSEQ Assay, a bias-controlled multiplex PCR, was used to amplify TCRbeta CDR3 regions from genomic DNA. From the authors' description of their analysis: Nucleated cell counts per sample were estimated from amplification of reference gene primers within the assay. To quantify the absolute abundance of each unique TCRbeta CDR3 rearrangement, sequence reads were collapsed and filtered. For each sample, productive Simpson clonality was calculated as the square root of Simpson's diversity index over productive rearrangements. The clones in this table, taken by TCRdb from immuneACCESS, are in-frame only. Not every clone is retained; where verified, under half of the shortfall comes from an unresolved V gene, and the cause of the rest is unknown. V and J calls and clone size are copied from that table; D and trimming were computed from the DNA. The sample records tens of thousands of clones, 86% of which are singletons. 2% of the sample comes from the top ten.

Whole blood was collected in K2EDTA tubes by collaborating institutions according to the institutions' own protocols. Collaborator samples were shipped for TCRbeta analysis as frozen whole blood, isolated PBMCs, or DNA extracted from either sample type. The CDR3 numbers 18 residues from cysteine through phenylalanine. Only the CDR3 DNA is retained, 54 bases long and in frame from the first base. CDR1 SGHRS and CDR2 YFSETQ are derived from the germline V gene. Germline trimming amounts to 0 bases on V and 2 bases on J, with 13 as the count of junction bases outside the gene matches. The chain joins TRBV5-1 to TRBJ2-7, with 8 central nucleotides matching TRBD1. The sequenced sample was peripheral blood. The clonotype comes from a man aged 25 to 45 with acute or convalescent COVID-19. The DNA sequence reads TGCGCCAGCAGCTTGGGGTTGGGACAGGCCTACCTGGCCTACGAGCAGTACTTC. The encoded protein is CASSLGLGQAYLAYEQYF.